The source of this TCR beta chain is a study of response to subunit inactivated influenza vaccine. Study observations and caveats: Each seasonal flu vaccination may recruit only limited new T cells, authors suggested.

There are many counts of this clonotype. Its antigen is undetermined. The V and J ends lost 2 bases and 9 bases, in that order; junction bases with no gene match: 12. CDR1 is LGHNA, CDR2 YNFKEQ, per germline. The length of the CDR3 is 17 residues. TCRdb independently ran MiXCR on the RT-PCR reads; one entry per CDR3 protein. The table includes about 540,000 distinct CDR3 sequences, around 15% detected once. The rearrangement joins TRBV4-2 to TRBJ2-2; 10 nucleotides match TRBD1. The receptor was isolated from a man aged 45-65 years who received an inactivated influenza vaccine. The input for sequencing was PBMCs from blood, taken approximately 12 days after vaccination. CDR3 loop: CASSQTLGTGVGRELFF. CDR3 sequence (DNA): TGTGCCAGCAGCCAAACCCTGGGGACAGGGGTGGGCCGGGAGCTGTTTTTT.